This record looks at one T cell receptor (beta chain) sequence and its context. The data originate from a study of PD-1 and CTLA-4 blockade in melanoma. TCRdb keeps only in-frame clones here, not all; method: immunoSEQ multiplex PCR. The sample gives 34,000 or so clones, 88% of which show up once; 5% to 6.5% is in the top ten. This clonotype was obtained from a human donor with melanoma. Source: CD8+ T cells from peripheral blood, taken from a patient given anti-PD-1 treatment.

CDR3 region: CASSPRGANTEAFF. CDR3 coding DNA: TGTGCCAGTAGCCCCCGAGGGGCGAACACTGAAGCTTTCTTT. V and J are TRBV19 and TRBJ1-1; possibly TRBD1 for D (5 bases). Per germline, CDR1 LNHDA and CDR2 SQIVND (reference sequence). This CDR3 contains 14 residues. Deletions cut 6 bases from V and 1 base from J, with 12 bases between.